Presented here are 9 T cell receptor beta chains from one specimen sequenced in a study of CD4+ T cells in melanoma. The protocol was immunoSEQ multiplex PCR, while the TCRdb copy is restricted to in-frame clones and leaves out a portion. The sample contains around 13,000 clones, 68% of which appear only once. Sequenced material: cells from a culture (not recorded whether cultured in vitro). The source of these receptors is a human donor with melanoma.

This clone appeared a few times. V usage is TRBV11-2 and J usage is TRBJ2-1, with no clear D. From germline, CDR1 is SGHAT and CDR2 FQNNGV. The CDR3 length is 16 residues. Trimming pared 5 bases from V and 5 bases from J, leaving 19 bases between. DNA for the CDR3: TGTGCCAGCAGCACCCTTGCCAGGTTGGGAAACAATGAGCAGTTCTTC. Translating it yields CASSTLARLGNNEQFF.

V is TRBV11-1 and J is TRBJ2-2, with TRBD1 matching 9 bases. This CDR3 contains 16 residues. Germline trimming cut 5 bases from V and 7 bases from J; bases unmatched to any gene: 11. CDR1 and CDR2 (germline): SGHAT, FQDESV (reference sequence). CDR3 loop: CASSPNRGQGGGELFF. CDR3 DNA: TGTGCCAGCAGCCCTAACAGGGGGCAAGGGGGCGGGGAGCTGTTTTTT.

This clone turned up a few times. The chain couples TRBV7-3 to TRBJ1-1; D unresolved. The CDR3 has 13 residues. V dropped 4 bases and J dropped 4 bases, with 10 bases sitting between them. From germline, CDR1 is SGHTA and CDR2 FQGTGA. The CDR3 coding sequence is TGTGCCAGCAGCTCTGGTGAAGGCACTGAAGCTTTCTTT. This encodes CASSSGEGTEAFF.

The chain combines TRBV5-1 with TRBJ2-3; TRBD2 matches at 12 bases. This CDR3 contains 16 residues. V gave up 5 bases and J gave up 2 bases; unmatched junction bases: 6. Germline V CDR1 and CDR2: SGHRS, YFSETQ. The CDR3 reads CASSTSGGFATDTQYF. The CDR3 DNA reads TGCGCCAGCAGTACTAGCGGGGGGTTCGCCACAGATACGCAGTATTTT. Looking up the rest from reference TRBV5-1 and TRBJ2-3 gives the full variable domain: KAGVTQTPRYLIKTRGQQVTLSCSPISGHRSVSWYQQTPGQGLQFLFEYFSETQRNKGNFPGRFSGRQFSNSRSEMNVSTLELGDSALYLCASSTSGGFATDTQYFGPGTRLTVL.

The rearrangement links TRBV5-5 to TRBJ1-4; D not certain. Germline assignment: CDR1 SGHKS and CDR2 YYEKEE (reference sequence). V was cut by 1 base and J by 0 bases, with 4 bases left in between. This CDR3 is 14 amino acids long. CDR3 loop: CASSLRATNEKLFF. CDR3 bases: TGTGCCAGCAGCTTGCGTGCAACTAATGAAAAACTGTTTTTT.

The chain carries TRBV9 and TRBJ1-2, with 8 bases matching TRBD1. Germline V gene data show CDR1 as SGDLS and CDR2 as YYNGEE. V gave up 1 base and J gave up 4 bases; unmatched junction bases: 6. The length of the CDR3 is 15 residues. Here the CDR3 reads CASSVTTGGSYGYTF. The CDR3 region has the DNA TGTGCCAGCAGCGTAACCACAGGGGGGAGCTATGGCTACACCTTC.

This clone was observed a single time. The chain carries TRBV27 and TRBJ1-2, with D hard to call. Between the trimmed V and J ends, which lost 1 base and 1 base, there was a span of 13 bases. This CDR3 has 16 residues. Germline CDR1 reads MNHEY; CDR2 reads SMNVEV (reference sequence). The CDR3 protein is CASSLLGRGLNYGYTF. As DNA, the CDR3 is TGTGCCAGCAGTTTATTGGGCCGGGGTCTTAACTATGGCTACACCTTC.

This chain uses TRBV4-3 with TRBJ2-6; either TRBD1 or TRBD2 may fit D (5 bases each). CDR3 size: 15 residues. Per the germline V gene, CDR1 is LGHNA and CDR2 is YSLEER. The V and J ends lost 0 bases and 9 bases respectively, with 12 bases between them. The DNA of the CDR3 is TGCGCCAGCAGCCAAGATGAGGGGCACCGCAACGTCCTGACTTTC. Amino acids: CASSQDEGHRNVLTF.

The chain joins TRBV11-2 to TRBJ1-4; the match to TRBD1 covers 7 bases. Germline V gives CDR1 SGHAT, CDR2 FQNNGV. The CDR3 consists of 16 residues. The V gene end was trimmed by 3 bases and the J gene end by 6 bases; junction bases not matched to a gene: 10. DNA of the CDR3: TGTGCCAGCAGCTTCCAGGGGAGGGGGCGCGATGAAAAACTGTTTTTT. This translates into CASSFQGRGRDEKLFF.